This TCR beta chain appears in the sequencing data of a study of identical twins. One entry per CDR3 protein results from TCRdb running MiXCR on the 5' RACE reads. The sample yields hundreds of thousands of distinct CDR3 sequences, under 9% seen once. The CDR3 sequence is 14 residues long. V was pared by 6 bases and J by 6 bases, with 17 bases between. CDR1 is SGHRS and CDR2 is YFSETQ in the germline V gene. With no exceptions, donors were healthy Caucasians. This clonotype turned up a few times. This same sample was also part of a study on yellow fever vaccine responses in identical twins. According to that study: Twins reportedly mounted vaccine T cell responses that seemed partly convergent, partly personalized.

This clonotype was sampled from a woman younger than 30 in good health. This chain uses TRBV5-1 with TRBJ2-3, with a tentative D call TRBD2 (5 bases). Sequencing used memory (CD45RO+) T cells sorted from blood. CDR3 sequence (DNA): TGCGCCAGCACCCTCGGACTGGTCCAGGATACGCAGTATTTT. This gives the protein CASTLGLVQDTQYF.